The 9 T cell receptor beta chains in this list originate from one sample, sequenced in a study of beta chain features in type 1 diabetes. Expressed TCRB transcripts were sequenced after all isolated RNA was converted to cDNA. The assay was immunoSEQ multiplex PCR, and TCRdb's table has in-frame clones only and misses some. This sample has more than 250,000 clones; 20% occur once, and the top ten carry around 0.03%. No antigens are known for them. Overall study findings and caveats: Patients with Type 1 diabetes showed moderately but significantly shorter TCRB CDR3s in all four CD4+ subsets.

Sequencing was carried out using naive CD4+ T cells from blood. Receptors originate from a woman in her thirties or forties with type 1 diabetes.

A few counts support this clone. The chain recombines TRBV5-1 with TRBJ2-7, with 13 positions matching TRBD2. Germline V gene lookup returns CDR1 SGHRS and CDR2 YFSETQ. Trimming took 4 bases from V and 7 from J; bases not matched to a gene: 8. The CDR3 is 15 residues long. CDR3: CASSGLAGEPREQYF. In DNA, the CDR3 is TGCGCCAGCAGCGGACTAGCGGGAGAACCTCGGGAGCAGTACTTC.

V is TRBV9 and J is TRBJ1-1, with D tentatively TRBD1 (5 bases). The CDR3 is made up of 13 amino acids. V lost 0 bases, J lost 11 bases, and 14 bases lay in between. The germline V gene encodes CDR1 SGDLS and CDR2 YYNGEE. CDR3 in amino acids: CASSVEVGGRAFF. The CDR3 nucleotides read TGTGCCAGCAGCGTAGAGGTGGGGGGACGGGCTTTCTTT.

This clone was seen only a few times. DNA of the CDR3: TGTGCCAGCTCACCAACAGACAGTTCTAACTATGGCTACACCTTC. Amino acid sequence: CASSPTDSSNYGYTF. The V call is TRBV18, the J call TRBJ1-2, with a possible D match to TRBD1 (5 bases). V gave up 2 bases and J gave up 0 bases, with 10 bases separating them. The CDR3 extends over 15 amino acids. Germline V CDR1 and CDR2: KGHSH, LQKENI.

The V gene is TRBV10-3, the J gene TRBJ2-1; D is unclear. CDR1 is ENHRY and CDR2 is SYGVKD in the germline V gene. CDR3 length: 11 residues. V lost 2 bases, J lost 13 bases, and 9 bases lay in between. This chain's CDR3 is CAISEPAGQFF. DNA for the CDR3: TGTGCCATCAGTGAGCCCGCCGGTCAGTTCTTC.

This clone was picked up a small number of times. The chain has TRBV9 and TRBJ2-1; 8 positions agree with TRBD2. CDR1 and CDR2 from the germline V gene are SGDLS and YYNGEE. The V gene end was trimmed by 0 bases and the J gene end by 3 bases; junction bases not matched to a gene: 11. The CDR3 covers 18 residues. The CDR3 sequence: CASSVDPHPTSGYNEQFF. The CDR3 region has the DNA TGTGCCAGCAGCGTAGACCCCCACCCCACTAGCGGCTACAATGAGCAGTTCTTC. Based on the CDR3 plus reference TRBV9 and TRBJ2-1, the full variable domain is DSGVTQTPKHLITATGQRVTLRCSPRSGDLSVYWYQQSLDQGLQFLIQYYNGEERAKGNILERFSAQQFPDLHSELNLSSLELGDSALYFCASSVDPHPTSGYNEQFFGPGTRLTVL.

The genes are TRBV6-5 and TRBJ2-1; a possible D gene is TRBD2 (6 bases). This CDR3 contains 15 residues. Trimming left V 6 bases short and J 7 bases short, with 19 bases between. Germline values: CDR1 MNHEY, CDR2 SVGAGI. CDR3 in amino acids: CASSLQTGAWNEQFF. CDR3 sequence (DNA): TGTGCCAGCAGCCTACAAACGGGAGCTTGGAATGAGCAGTTCTTC.

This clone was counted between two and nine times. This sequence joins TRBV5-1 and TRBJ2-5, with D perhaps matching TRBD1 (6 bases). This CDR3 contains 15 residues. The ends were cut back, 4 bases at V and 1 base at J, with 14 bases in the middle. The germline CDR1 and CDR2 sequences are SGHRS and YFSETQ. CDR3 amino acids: CASSRTGTLQETQYF. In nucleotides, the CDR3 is TGCGCCAGCAGCCGCACCGGGACACTCCAAGAGACCCAGTACTTC.

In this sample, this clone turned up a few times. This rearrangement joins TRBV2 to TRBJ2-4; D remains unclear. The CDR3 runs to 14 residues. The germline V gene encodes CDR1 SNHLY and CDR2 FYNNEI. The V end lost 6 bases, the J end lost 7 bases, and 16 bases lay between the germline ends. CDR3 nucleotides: TGTGCCAGCAGGGATCAACAGAGAGTGAACATTCAGTACTTC. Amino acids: CASRDQQRVNIQYF.

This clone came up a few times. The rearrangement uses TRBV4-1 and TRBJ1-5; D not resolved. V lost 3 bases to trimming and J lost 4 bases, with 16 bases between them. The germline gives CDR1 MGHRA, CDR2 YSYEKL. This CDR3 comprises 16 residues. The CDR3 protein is CASSQIGGGENQPQHF. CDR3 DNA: TGCGCCAGCAGCCAGATCGGTGGTGGAGAGAATCAGCCCCAGCATTTT.